These 24 T cell receptor beta chains were sequenced from one sample in a study of T cells after yellow fever vaccination. TCRdb re-derived calls from the 5' RACE reads in MiXCR, one entry per CDR3 protein. The table shows 300,000 to 450,000 distinct CDR3 sequences, with about 8.3% occurring only once. Specimen: PBMCs, collected about 49 days after the first yellow fever vaccination. These receptors originate from a man younger than 35 who received the YFV17D yellow fever vaccine.

The table lists this clonotype with a few counts. The V call is TRBV4-3, the J call TRBJ2-3; TRBD2 matches 12 bases. Germline CDR1 LGHNA, CDR2 YSLEER. The V segment lost 4 bases and the J segment 4 bases; nucleotides outside the gene matches: 9. CDR3 length equals 17 residues. The CDR3 sequence: CASSPRLAGVEADTQYF. The CDR3 DNA follows: TGCGCCAGCAGCCCCCGACTAGCGGGGGTGGAGGCAGATACGCAGTATTTT.

V is TRBV5-1 and J is TRBJ1-3; no reliable D call. V was clipped by 3 bases and J by 4 bases, with 17 bases between them. The germline V gene has CDR1 SGHRS and CDR2 YFSETQ. This CDR3 is 16 amino acids long. DNA for the CDR3: TGCGCCAGCAGCTACGACCCGAACGGAGGGGGAAACACCATATATTTT. Amino acid sequence: CASSYDPNGGGNTIYF.

This clonotype was seen repeatedly, ten times or more. The chain links TRBV28 to TRBJ2-5; tentatively, D is TRBD1 (6 bases). V dropped 5 bases and J dropped 0 bases, with 10 bases sitting between them. The CDR3 contains 14 residues. Germline assignment: CDR1 MDHEN and CDR2 SYDVKM. In nucleotides, the CDR3 is TGTGCCAGCAGTAAATGGGACAACCAAGAGACCCAGTACTTC. Its protein is CASSKWDNQETQYF.

This chain links TRBV5-1 with TRBJ2-5, with TRBD1 matching over 9 bases. J gave up 4 bases and V 4 bases, and 11 bases lay outside the gene matches. The CDR3 length is 16 residues. Germline V gene data show CDR1 as SGHRS and CDR2 as YFSETQ. The CDR3 DNA follows: TGCGCCAGCAGCCTAACGGGACAGGGAGGGGGAGAGACCCAGTACTTC. Encoded protein: CASSLTGQGGGETQYF.

V usage is TRBV4-3 and J usage is TRBJ1-3; D not resolved. Germline CDR1 LGHNA, CDR2 YSLEER. The CDR3 is made up of 16 amino acids. V shed 0 bases and J shed 0 bases, with 9 bases lying between them. DNA of the CDR3: TGCGCCAGCAGCCAAGACAGGACGGTCTCTGGAAACACCATATATTTT. It translates to CASSQDRTVSGNTIYF.

The V call is TRBV6-1, the J call TRBJ2-3; 10 bases are shared with TRBD2. There are 15 residues in the CDR3. V was pared by 5 bases and J by 0 bases, with 2 bases of the junction left unmatched. Germline lookup yields CDR1 MNHNS and CDR2 SASEGT. The CDR3 DNA follows: TGTGCCAGCAGTCAACTAGCGGGGAGCACAGATACGCAGTATTTT. The encoded protein is CASSQLAGSTDTQYF.

This clonotype turned up a few times. The chain couples TRBV5-4 to TRBJ2-3, with 10 bases that match TRBD2. Germline loops: CDR1 SGHNT, CDR2 YYREEE (reference sequence). V shed 0 bases and J 6 bases; nucleotides not matched to a gene: 7. There are 16 residues in the CDR3. DNA of the CDR3: TGTGCCAGCAGCTTGGGGGGACTAGCGATTTCCGATACGCAGTATTTT. It specifies CASSLGGLAISDTQYF.

There are a few counts of this clonotype. The chain recombines TRBV5-4 with TRBJ1-1; no definite D call. Trimming removed 3 bases from V and 1 base from J, with 13 bases in between. Germline assignment: CDR1 SGHNT and CDR2 YYREEE (reference sequence). CDR3 length: 15 residues. The CDR3 bases are TGTGCCAGCAGCTCTTCCAAAGACGGGAACACTGAAGCTTTCTTT. Translating it yields CASSSSKDGNTEAFF.

This clonotype was picked up many times. The chain links TRBV12-3 or TRBV12-4 to TRBJ1-1; possibly TRBD1 for D (6 bases). V lost 11 bases and J lost 5, with 18 bases in between. The CDR3 has 13 residues. DNA of the CDR3: TGTGCCGGGAGAGATGGGAGGGGGACTGAAGCTTTCTTT. It translates to CAGRDGRGTEAFF.

V is TRBV12-3 or TRBV12-4 and J is TRBJ2-2, with D hard to call. This CDR3 is built from 14 residues. V was pared by 3 bases and J by 6 bases, with 11 bases between. The CDR3 DNA sequence: TGTGCCAGCAGTTTTGGGGTCGACTCCGGGGAGCTGTTTTTT. It is translated as CASSFGVDSGELFF.

The CDR3 loop reads CASSCEQFF. CDR3 in DNA: TGTGCCAGCAGCTGTGAGCAGTTCTTC. The chain carries TRBV9 and TRBJ2-1; D unclear. The CDR3 contains 9 residues. V was shortened by 4 bases and J by 9 bases, with 2 bases between the two germline ends. The germline CDR1 and CDR2 sequences are SGDLS and YYNGEE.

There are a few counts of this clonotype. The chain links TRBV18 to TRBJ1-5; D is unclear. Germline V gene lookup returns CDR1 KGHSH and CDR2 LQKENI. V lost 2 bases and J 0 bases, leaving 14 bases between the germline ends. The CDR3 has 17 amino acids. Here the CDR3 DNA reads TGTGCCAGCTCACCAACGCTACAAGCATTTAGCAATCAGCCCCAGCATTTT. This sequence encodes CASSPTLQAFSNQPQHF.

The V and J genes are TRBV6-1 and TRBJ2-7; 10 bases agree with TRBD1. Germline loops: CDR1 MNHNS, CDR2 SASEGT. The ends lost 6 bases at V and 5 bases at J; junction bases unmatched: 7. CDR3 length: 14 residues. DNA of the CDR3: TGTGCCAGCAGCCCAGGGACAGGGGTCCACGAGCAGTACGTC. Translating it yields CASSPGTGVHEQYV.

This clonotype was observed a handful of times. The CDR3 DNA reads as TGTGCCAGCAGCGCCCGGGACATCAACTATGGCTACACCTTC. This translates into CASSARDINYGYTF. The J gene is TRBJ1-2, the V gene TRBV7-2; a possible D gene is TRBD1 (6 bases). V was pared by 5 bases and J by 2 bases, with 12 bases between. The length of the CDR3 is 14 residues. In germline, CDR1 is SGHTA, CDR2 FQGNSA. Full variable domain (rest looked up from reference TRBV7-2 and TRBJ1-2): GAGVSQSPSNKVTEKGKDVELRCDPISGHTALYWYRQSLGQGLEFLIYFQGNSAPDKSGLPSDRFSAERTGGSVSTLTIQRTQQEDSAVYLCASSARDINYGYTFGSGTRLTVV.

This clonotype appeared a few times. The J gene is TRBJ2-7, the V gene TRBV4-3; tentatively, D is TRBD1 (5 bases). Per the germline V gene, CDR1 is LGHNA and CDR2 is YSLEER. Trimming stripped 0 bases from V and 4 bases from J, with 7 bases between. This CDR3 has 13 amino acids. The CDR3, as DNA: TGCGCCAGCAGCCAAGACAGGGAATACGAGCAGTACTTC. Translated, it gives CASSQDREYEQYF.

This clonotype was counted a few times. The chain uses TRBV4-3 and TRBJ1-2; D not certain. The germline gives CDR1 LGHNA, CDR2 YSLEER. V was cut by 1 base and J by 3 bases, with 9 bases left in between. CDR3 length: 14 residues. The CDR3, as DNA: TGCGCCAGCAGCCAAGGGGGTTCCTACTATGGCTACACCTTC. The encoded protein is CASSQGGSYYGYTF.

This clonotype was picked up a small number of times. The chain is built from TRBV5-1 and TRBJ1-2, with D possibly TRBD1 on 6 matching bases. The CDR3 is made up of 13 amino acids. Germline V lookup: CDR1 SGHRS, CDR2 YFSETQ. Trimming shortened V by 0 bases and J by 8 bases, and 11 bases separated the two germline ends. CDR3 DNA: TGCGCCAGCAGCTTGGCGGGGGGCGAGGGCTACACCTTC. Protein: CASSLAGGEGYTF. The full variable domain, its missing parts supplied by reference TRBV5-1 and TRBJ1-2, is KAGVTQTPRYLIKTRGQQVTLSCSPISGHRSVSWYQQTPGQGLQFLFEYFSETQRNKGNFPGRFSGRQFSNSRSEMNVSTLELGDSALYLCASSLAGGEGYTFGSGTRLTVV.

This chain joins TRBV5-1 and TRBJ1-1; D possibly corresponds to TRBD1 (5 bases). V gave up 7 bases and J gave up 10 bases, with 17 bases separating them. The germline V gene encodes CDR1 SGHRS and CDR2 YFSETQ. CDR3 length: 12 amino acids. The CDR3 protein is CASGDYPKGAFF. The CDR3 DNA is TGCGCCAGCGGGGACTACCCAAAGGGAGCTTTCTTT.

The gene calls are TRBV10-3 and TRBJ1-2, with TRBD1 identical over 7 bases. The CDR3 spans 11 residues. Germline CDR1 ENHRY, CDR2 SYGVKD. The V gene end was trimmed by 7 bases and the J gene end by 4 bases; junction bases not matched to a gene: 0. This CDR3 is CAITGGYGYTF. In DNA form, the CDR3 reads TGTGCCATCACAGGGGGCTATGGCTACACCTTC.

This clonotype came up a few times. The chain couples TRBV15 to TRBJ2-3, with 8 bases matching TRBD1. The CDR3 spans 15 residues. The trim removed 5 bases at V and 0 bases at J, leaving 4 bases unmatched. Germline CDR1 and CDR2: LNHNV and YYDKDF (reference sequence). The CDR3: CATSGDRGSTDTQYF. The CDR3 DNA reads as TGTGCCACCAGCGGCGACAGGGGAAGCACAGATACGCAGTATTTT.

The chain links TRBV9 to TRBJ1-2; unclear D gene. V lost 4 bases and J lost 4, with 11 bases in between. This CDR3 has 13 residues. Germline V gives CDR1 SGDLS, CDR2 YYNGEE. In DNA form, the CDR3 reads TGTGCCAGCAGCCCTACCCCTGCCTATGGCTACACCTTC. It codes for CASSPTPAYGYTF.

This clonotype has at least ten counts. The rearrangement uses TRBV7-2 and TRBJ2-3, with unresolved D. With 4 bases removed from V and 2 bases from J, the gap between germline ends came to 4 bases. Germline CDR1 SGHTA, CDR2 FQGNSA. This CDR3 is built from 12 residues. In nucleotides, the CDR3 is TGTGCCAGCAGCTATTACACAGATACGCAGTATTTT. Translation gives CASSYYTDTQYF.

The V and J genes are TRBV20-1 and TRBJ1-4; TRBD1 might be the D (6 bases). CDR1 and CDR2 from the germline V gene are DFQATT and SNEGSKA (reference sequence). The ends were cut back, 3 bases at V and 6 bases at J, with 11 bases in the middle. The CDR3 has 13 amino acids. This CDR3 reads CSASTGLDEKLFF. The CDR3 DNA reads TGCAGTGCTAGTACAGGGCTGGATGAAAAACTGTTTTTT.

This clonotype has a handful of counts. The J gene is TRBJ2-2, the V gene TRBV5-1; 13 bases are a match to TRBD2. CDR3 length: 18 amino acids. Germline loops: CDR1 SGHRS, CDR2 YFSETQ. Unmatched junction bases numbered 11, after V lost 3 bases and J lost 6 bases. CDR3 in amino acids: CASSSRTSGGPTAGELFF. CDR3 sequence (DNA): TGCGCCAGCAGCTCGAGGACTAGCGGGGGTCCTACTGCCGGGGAGCTGTTTTTT.